The following is a TCR beta chain sequence with its context. Germline V gene sequence: CDR1 SQVTM, CDR2 ANQGSEA. The V end lost 1 base, the J end lost 1 base, and 6 bases lay between the germline ends. The CDR3 loop spans 13 amino acids. The sample comes from a study of blood T cells in healthy people across ages. The second PCR ran roughly 7 to 12 cycles with a sample-barcoded 5' primer and J-beta primers. Using its own MiXCR run on the 5' RACE reads, TCRdb lists one record per CDR3 protein. Of about 1.5 million distinct CDR3 sequences in the sample, 35% to 45% were seen once. The TCR comes from a woman younger than 35 in good health. Sequencing was performed on blood. The V gene is TRBV29-1, the J gene TRBJ2-3, with a tentative D call TRBD2 (5 bases). The CDR3 is CSVEVGGTDTQYF. Written as DNA, the CDR3 is TGCAGCGTTGAAGTCGGGGGCACAGATACGCAGTATTTT.